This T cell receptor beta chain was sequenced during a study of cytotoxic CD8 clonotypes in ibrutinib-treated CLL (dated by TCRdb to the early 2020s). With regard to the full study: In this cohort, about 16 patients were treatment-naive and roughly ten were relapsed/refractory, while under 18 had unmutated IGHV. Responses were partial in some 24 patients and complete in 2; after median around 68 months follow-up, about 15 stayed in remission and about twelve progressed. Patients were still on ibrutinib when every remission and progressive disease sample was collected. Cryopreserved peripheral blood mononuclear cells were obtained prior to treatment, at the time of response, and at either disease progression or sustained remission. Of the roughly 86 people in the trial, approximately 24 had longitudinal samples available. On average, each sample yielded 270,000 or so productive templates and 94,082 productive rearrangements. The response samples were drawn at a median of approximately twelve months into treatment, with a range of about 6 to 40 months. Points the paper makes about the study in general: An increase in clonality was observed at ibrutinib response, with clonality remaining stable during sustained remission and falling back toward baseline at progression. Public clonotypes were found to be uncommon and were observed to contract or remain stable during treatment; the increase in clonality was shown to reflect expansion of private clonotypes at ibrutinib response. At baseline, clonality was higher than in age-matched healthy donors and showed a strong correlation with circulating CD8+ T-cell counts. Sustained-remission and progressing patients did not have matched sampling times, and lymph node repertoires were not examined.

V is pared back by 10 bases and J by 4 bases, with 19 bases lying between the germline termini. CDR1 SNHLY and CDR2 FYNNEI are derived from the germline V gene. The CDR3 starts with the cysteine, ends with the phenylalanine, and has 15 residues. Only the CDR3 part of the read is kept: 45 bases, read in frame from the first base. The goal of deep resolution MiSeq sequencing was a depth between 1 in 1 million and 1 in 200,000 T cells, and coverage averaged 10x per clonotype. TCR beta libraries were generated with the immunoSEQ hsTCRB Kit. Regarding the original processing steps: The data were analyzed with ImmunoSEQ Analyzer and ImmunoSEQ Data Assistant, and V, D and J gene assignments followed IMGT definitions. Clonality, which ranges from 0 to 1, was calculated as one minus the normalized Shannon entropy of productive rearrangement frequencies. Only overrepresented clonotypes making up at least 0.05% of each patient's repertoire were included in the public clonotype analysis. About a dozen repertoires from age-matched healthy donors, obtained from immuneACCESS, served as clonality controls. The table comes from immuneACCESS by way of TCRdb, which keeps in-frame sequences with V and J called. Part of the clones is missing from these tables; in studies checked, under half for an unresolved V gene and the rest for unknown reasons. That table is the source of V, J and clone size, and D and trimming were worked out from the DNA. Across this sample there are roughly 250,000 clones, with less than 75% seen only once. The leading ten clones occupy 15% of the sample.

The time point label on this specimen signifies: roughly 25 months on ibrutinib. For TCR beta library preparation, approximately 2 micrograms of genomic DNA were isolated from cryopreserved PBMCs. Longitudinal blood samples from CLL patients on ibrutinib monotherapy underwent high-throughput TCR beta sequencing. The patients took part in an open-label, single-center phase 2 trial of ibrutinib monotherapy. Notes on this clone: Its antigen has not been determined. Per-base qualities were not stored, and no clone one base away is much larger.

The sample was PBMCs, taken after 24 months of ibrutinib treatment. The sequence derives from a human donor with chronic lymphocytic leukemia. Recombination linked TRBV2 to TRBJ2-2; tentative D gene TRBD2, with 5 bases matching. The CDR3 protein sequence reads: CANLRRGEGTGELFF. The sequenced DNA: TGTGCCAACCTCCGACGAGGAGAGGGCACCGGGGAGCTGTTTTTT.